This T cell receptor (beta chain) came from a study of CD8+ T cells in alopecia areata (dated by TCRdb to 2016 to 2018). Turning to the overall study: Treated patients were enrolled in an open-label pilot trial of oral tofacitinib, 5 to 10 mg twice daily, for moderate-to-severe alopecia areata. The study used high-throughput TCRbeta sequencing to examine T cell clonal expansion in alopecia areata, in both the C3H/HeJ mouse model and human patients. TCRbeta CDR3 regions were amplified by immunoSEQ multiplex PCR using 35 Vbeta forward and 13 Jbeta reverse primers. Scalp tissue and sorted CD4+ and CD8+ peripheral blood T cells from patchy and totalis/universalis alopecia areata patients and from healthy controls were covered by human TCRbeta sequencing. Patients received tofacitinib for 6 to 18 months and were then followed off drug for 6 months to check for delayed response and recurrence. In treated patients, disease severity was measured using the SALT score, which gives the percentage of scalp surface area affected. Scalp clonality was compared across normal scalp (n=4), patchy alopecia areata scalp (n=8), and alopecia totalis/universalis scalp (n=8). Biopsies were taken from tofacitinib-treated patients at baseline and again at 4 and 24 weeks into treatment, and several of those patients also had a later scalp biopsy. The RNA source kit depended on sample type: the PAXgene miRNA kit for fixed scalp, the miRNeasy kit for PBMCs, and the RNeasy kit for mouse skin.

General study outcomes and caveats: TCR sequences shared between patients were less clear than in mice, possibly partly because of HLA diversity in the patient population. During tofacitinib treatment, many expanded lesional clones stuck around in both scalp and blood, and this persistence may partly explain why relapse happens after treatment is stopped. Tofacitinib significantly lowered scalp clonality and the number of expanded CD8+ clones among the top 100 scalp clones. The treated cohort was small, with a single nonresponder, so links between baseline CD8+ expansion and response need larger studies. Compared with normal scalp, lesional scalp, particularly in alopecia totalis/universalis, had higher clonality and more expanded CD8+ clones, which suggests antigenic drive. Unlike mouse skin, which is dominated by gammadelta T cells, normal human skin has resident alphabeta T cells that are also sequenced, and this complicates analysis of the scalp TCR repertoire.

The sample's treatment or condition label, in plain terms: oral pan-JAK inhibitor, 5-10 mg twice daily. Peripheral blood and lesional scalp punch biopsies were obtained from patients with alopecia areata. PBMCs were isolated by density centrifugation and stained for CD3, CD4 and CD8, and CD4+ and CD8+ T cells were sorted on a FACSAria. The protocol used for the library was the immunoSEQ multiplex PCR assay. RNA was extracted from all samples and reverse transcribed into cDNA, which served as template for TCR sequencing. First-strand cDNA was synthesized with SuperScript III using a 2:1 mix of oligo-dT and random hexamers. A synthetic immune receptor repertoire was used to measure amplification bias, and any remaining bias was corrected computationally. The authors' pipeline ran thus. Raw reads were preprocessed to remove errors, and CDR3 was defined by IMGT conventions from the conserved cysteine to phenylalanine. Clonality was computed as 1 minus the Shannon entropy, with the entropy normalized by log2 of the number of productive unique TCRs. CD4 or CD8 identity of scalp clones was inferred by cross-referencing scalp TCRbeta sequences with sorted blood CD4 and CD8 repertoires. TCRdb re-hosts the immuneACCESS table, in-frame sequences only. Its copies lack some clones; in the studies checked, an unresolved V gene accounts for under half of them, and the cause for the rest is not known. V and J calls and clone size are given by that table; D and trimming were obtained from the DNA. For this sample the table gives over 60,000 clones, of which 46% were detected only once. The ten largest clones take up over 20% of the sample.

Of note for this clone: This receptor's antigen is unknown. Base qualities are missing; no much larger clone stands one base away.

The material sequenced was CD8+ T cells sorted from blood, taken at approximately week 39, from a patient treated with tofacitinib. The source of this sequence is a human donor with alopecia areata.

For the CDR3, the sequence is CASSSPTTGELFF. The sequenced DNA is TGTGCCAGCAGCTCCCCGACTACCGGGGAGCTGTTTTTT. The chain joins TRBV5-4 to TRBJ2-2; there is no confident call for the D gene. CDR3 length: 13 amino acids, cysteine to phenylalanine. Here the CDR3 DNA is all that survives: 39 bases in frame from base 1. V is clipped by 3 bases and J by 5 bases, and the sequence between their germline boundaries is 8 bases long. CDR1 and CDR2, per the germline V gene (reference sequence), are SGHNT and YYREEE.